The 3 T cell receptor beta chains in this list originate from one sample, sequenced in a study of CD8+ T cells in alopecia areata. In each case, RNA was isolated and then reverse transcribed into cDNA as the sequencing template. Libraries were prepared by immunoSEQ multiplex PCR; TCRdb keeps only in-frame clonotypes and omits some of them. Of around 190,000 clones detected, more than 50% appear once; the ten largest clones hold around 5.1%. Sequencing was done on a sample of CD8+ T cells sorted from blood. The receptor source for this set is a human donor in good health.

The chain links TRBV29-1 to TRBJ1-3; D remains ambiguous. Germline V gene lookup returns CDR1 SQVTM and CDR2 ANQGSEA. The CDR3 loop spans 14 amino acids. Trimming removed 7 bases from V and 3 bases from J, with 16 bases in between. The CDR3 loop is CSARDPDRGNTIYF. In DNA, the CDR3 is TGCAGCGCCCGAGACCCGGACCGTGGAAACACCATATATTTT.

The chain joins TRBV7-6 to TRBJ1-1; 9 bases map to TRBD1. The J segment lost 4 bases and the V segment lost 0 bases, leaving 9 bases of the junction unmatched. Germline V gene lookup returns CDR1 SGHVS and CDR2 FNYEAQ. The CDR3 consists of 17 residues. DNA of the CDR3: TGTGCCAGCAGCTTAGCGCCGACAGGGGGAGGAGGCACTGAAGCTTTCTTT. Its protein product is CASSLAPTGGGGTEAFF.

This sequence joins TRBV9 and TRBJ2-5; 7 bases match TRBD2. After removal of 0 bases from V and 2 bases from J, the junction contained 10 bases not matched to a gene. Germline V gene lookup returns CDR1 SGDLS and CDR2 YYNGEE. The CDR3 length is 17 residues. As DNA, the CDR3 is TGTGCCAGCAGCGTAGCTTTCGGCGGGGGAGAACAAGAGACCCAGTACTTC. This translates into CASSVAFGGGEQETQYF.